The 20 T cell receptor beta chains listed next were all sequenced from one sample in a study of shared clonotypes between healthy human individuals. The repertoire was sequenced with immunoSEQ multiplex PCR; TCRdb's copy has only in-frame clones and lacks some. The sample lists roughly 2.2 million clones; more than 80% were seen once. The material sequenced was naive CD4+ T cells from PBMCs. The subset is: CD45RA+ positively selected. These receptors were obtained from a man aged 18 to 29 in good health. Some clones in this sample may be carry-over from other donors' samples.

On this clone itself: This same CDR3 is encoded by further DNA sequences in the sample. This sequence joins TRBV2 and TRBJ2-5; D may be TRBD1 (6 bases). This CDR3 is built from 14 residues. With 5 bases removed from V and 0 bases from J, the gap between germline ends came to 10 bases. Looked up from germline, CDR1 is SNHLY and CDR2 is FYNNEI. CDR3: CASSPGQYQETQYF. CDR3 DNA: TGTGCCAGCAGTCCAGGACAGTACCAAGAGACCCAGTACTTC.

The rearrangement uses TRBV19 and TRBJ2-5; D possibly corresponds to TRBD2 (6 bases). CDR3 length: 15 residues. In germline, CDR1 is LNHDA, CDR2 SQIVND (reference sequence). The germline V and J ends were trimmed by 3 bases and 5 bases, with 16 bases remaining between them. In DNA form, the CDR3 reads TGTGCCAGTAGTATGCAATTAGAGGCGGGGGAGACCCAGTACTTC. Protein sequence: CASSMQLEAGETQYF.

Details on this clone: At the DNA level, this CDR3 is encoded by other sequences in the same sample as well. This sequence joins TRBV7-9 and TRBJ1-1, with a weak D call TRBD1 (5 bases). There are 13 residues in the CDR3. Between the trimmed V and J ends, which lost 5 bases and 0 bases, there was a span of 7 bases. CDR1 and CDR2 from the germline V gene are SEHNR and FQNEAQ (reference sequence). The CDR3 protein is CASSLQVNTEAFF. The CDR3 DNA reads TGTGCCAGCAGCCTACAGGTGAACACTGAAGCTTTCTTT.

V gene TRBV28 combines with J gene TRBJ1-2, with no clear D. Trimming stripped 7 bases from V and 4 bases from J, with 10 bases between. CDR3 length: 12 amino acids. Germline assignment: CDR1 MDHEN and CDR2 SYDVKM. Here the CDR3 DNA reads TGTGCCAGCATGACGGGCAGCTATGGCTACACCTTC. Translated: CASMTGSYGYTF.

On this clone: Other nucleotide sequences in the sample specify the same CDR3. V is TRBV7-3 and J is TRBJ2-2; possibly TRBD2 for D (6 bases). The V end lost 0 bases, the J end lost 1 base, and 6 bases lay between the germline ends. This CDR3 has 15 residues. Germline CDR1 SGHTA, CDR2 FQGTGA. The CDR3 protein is CASSLTSGNTGELFF. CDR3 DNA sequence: TGTGCCAGCAGCTTAACTAGCGGGAACACCGGGGAGCTGTTTTTT.

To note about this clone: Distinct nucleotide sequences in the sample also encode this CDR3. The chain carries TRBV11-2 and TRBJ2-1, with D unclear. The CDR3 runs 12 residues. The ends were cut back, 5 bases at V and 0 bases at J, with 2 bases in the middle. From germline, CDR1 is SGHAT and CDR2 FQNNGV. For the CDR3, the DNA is TGTGCCAGCAGCCCCTCCTACAATGAGCAGTTCTTC. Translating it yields CASSPSYNEQFF.

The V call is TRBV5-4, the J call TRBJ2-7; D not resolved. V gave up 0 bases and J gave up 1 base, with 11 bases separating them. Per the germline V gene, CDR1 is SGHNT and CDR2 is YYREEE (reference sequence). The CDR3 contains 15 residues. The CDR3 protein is CASSLVGSRSYEQYF. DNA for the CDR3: TGTGCCAGCAGCTTGGTAGGAAGCAGATCCTACGAGCAGTACTTC.

The DNA of the CDR3 is TGCAGCGTTGAAGATCCCAGGGACGAGCAGTACTTC. Amino acid sequence: CSVEDPRDEQYF. The chain combines TRBV29-1 with TRBJ2-7; perhaps TRBD1 as D (5 bases). With 0 bases removed from V and 5 bases from J, the gap between germline ends came to 8 bases. Germline V gene data show CDR1 as SQVTM and CDR2 as ANQGSEA. The CDR3 totals 12 residues.

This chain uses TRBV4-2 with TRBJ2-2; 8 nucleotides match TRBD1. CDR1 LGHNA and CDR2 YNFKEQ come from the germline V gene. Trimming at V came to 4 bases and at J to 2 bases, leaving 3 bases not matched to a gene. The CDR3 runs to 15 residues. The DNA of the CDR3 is TGTGCCAGCAGCCCGGACAGGGTCAACACCGGGGAGCTGTTTTTT. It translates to CASSPDRVNTGELFF.

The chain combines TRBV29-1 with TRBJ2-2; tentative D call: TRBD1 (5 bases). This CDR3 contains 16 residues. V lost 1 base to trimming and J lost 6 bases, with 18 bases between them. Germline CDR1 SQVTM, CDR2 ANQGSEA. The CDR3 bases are TGCAGCGTTGAAGGGTCGCAGCAGTGGGGCCCCGGGGAGCTGTTTTTT. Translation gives CSVEGSQQWGPGELFF.

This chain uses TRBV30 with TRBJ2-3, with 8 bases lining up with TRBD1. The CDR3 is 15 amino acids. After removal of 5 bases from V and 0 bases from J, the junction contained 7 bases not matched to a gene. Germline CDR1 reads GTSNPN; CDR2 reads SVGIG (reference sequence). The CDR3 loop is CAWSNDRGSTDTQYF. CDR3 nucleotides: TGTGCCTGGTCAAACGACAGGGGTAGCACAGATACGCAGTATTTT.

The chain's CDR3 is CASSLRSDSGNTIYF. The CDR3 DNA reads as TGTGCCAGCAGCTTGAGATCGGACTCTGGAAACACCATATATTTT. The chain employs TRBV5-8 and TRBJ1-3; D is unclear. Germline V gene data show CDR1 as SGHTS and CDR2 as YDEGEE. This CDR3 region has 15 residues. V was trimmed by 1 base and J by 0 bases, leaving 8 bases between them.

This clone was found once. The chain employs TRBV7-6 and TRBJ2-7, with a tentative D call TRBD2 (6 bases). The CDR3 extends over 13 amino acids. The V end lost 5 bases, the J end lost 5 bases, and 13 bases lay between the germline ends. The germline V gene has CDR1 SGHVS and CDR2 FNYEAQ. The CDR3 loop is CASSREREDEQYF. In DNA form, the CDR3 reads TGTGCCAGCAGCAGGGAAAGGGAGGACGAGCAGTACTTC.

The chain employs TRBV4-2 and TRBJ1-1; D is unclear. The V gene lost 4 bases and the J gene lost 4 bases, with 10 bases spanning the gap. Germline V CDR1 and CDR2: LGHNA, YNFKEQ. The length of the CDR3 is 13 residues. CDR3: CASSPTLPTEAFF. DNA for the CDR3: TGTGCCAGCAGCCCGACACTTCCCACTGAAGCTTTCTTT.

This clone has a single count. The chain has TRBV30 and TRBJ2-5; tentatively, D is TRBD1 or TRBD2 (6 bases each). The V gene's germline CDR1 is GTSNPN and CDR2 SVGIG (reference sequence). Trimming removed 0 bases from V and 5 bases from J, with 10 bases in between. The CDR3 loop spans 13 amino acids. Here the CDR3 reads CAWSVGGRETQYF. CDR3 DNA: TGTGCCTGGAGTGTAGGGGGGAGGGAGACCCAGTACTTC.

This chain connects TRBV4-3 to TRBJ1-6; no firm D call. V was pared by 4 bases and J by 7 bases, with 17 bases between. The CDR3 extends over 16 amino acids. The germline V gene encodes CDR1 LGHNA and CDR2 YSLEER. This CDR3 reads CASSPSVGPANSPLHF. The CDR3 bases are TGCGCCAGCAGCCCATCAGTAGGGCCGGCAAATTCACCCCTCCACTTT.

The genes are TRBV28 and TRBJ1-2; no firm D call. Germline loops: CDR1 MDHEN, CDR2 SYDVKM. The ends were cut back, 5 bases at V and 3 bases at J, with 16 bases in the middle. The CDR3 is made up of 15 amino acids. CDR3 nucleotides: TGTGCCAGCAGTGGTATCGGGAGAGCGGACTATGGCTACACCTTC. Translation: CASSGIGRADYGYTF.

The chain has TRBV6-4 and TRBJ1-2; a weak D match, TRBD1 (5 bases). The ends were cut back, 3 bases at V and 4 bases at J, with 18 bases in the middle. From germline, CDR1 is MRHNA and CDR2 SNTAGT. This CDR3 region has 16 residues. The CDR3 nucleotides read TGTGCCAGCAGTGAGGGAGGGGCGCAAACCCTCTATGGCTACACCTTC. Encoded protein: CASSEGGAQTLYGYTF.

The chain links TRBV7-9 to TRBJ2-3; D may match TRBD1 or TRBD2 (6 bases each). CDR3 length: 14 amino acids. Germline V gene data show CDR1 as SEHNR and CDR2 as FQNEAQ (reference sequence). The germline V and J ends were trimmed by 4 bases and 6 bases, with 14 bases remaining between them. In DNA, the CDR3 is TGTGCCAGCAGCTGGTCTTTAGGGGGGGATACGCAGTATTTT. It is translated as CASSWSLGGDTQYF.

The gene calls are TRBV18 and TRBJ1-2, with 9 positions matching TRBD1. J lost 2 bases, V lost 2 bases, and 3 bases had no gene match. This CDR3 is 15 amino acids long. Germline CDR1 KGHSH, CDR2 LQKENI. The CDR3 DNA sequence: TGTGCCAGCTCACCAGGGACAGGGCAGAACTATGGCTACACCTTC. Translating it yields CASSPGTGQNYGYTF. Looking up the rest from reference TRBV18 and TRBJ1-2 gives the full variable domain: NAGVMQNPRHLVRRRGQEARLRCSPMKGHSHVYWYRQLPEEGLKFMVYLQKENIIDESGMPKERFSAEFPKEGPSILRIQQVVRGDSAAYFCASSPGTGQNYGYTFGSGTRLTVV.